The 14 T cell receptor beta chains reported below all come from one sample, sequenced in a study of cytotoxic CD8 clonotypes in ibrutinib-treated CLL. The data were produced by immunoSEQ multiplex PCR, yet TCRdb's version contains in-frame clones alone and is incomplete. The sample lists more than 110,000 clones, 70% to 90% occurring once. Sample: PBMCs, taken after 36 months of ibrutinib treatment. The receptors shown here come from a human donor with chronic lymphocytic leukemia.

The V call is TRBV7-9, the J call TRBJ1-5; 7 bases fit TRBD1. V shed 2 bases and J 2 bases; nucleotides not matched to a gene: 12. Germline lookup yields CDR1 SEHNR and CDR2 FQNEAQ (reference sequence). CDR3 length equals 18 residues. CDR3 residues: CASSLRRTGMSGNQPQHF. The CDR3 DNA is TGTGCCAGCAGCTTAAGAAGGACAGGAATGTCGGGCAATCAGCCCCAGCATTTT.

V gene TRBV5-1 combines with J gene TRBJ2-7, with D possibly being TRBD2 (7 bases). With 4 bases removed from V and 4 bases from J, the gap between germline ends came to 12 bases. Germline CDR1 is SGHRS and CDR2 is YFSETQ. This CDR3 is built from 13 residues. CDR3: CASSRGARYEQYF. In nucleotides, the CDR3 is TGCGCCAGCAGCCGGGGGGCACGATACGAGCAGTACTTC. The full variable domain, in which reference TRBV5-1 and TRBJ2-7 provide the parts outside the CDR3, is KAGVTQTPRYLIKTRGQQVTLSCSPISGHRSVSWYQQTPGQGLQFLFEYFSETQRNKGNFPGRFSGRQFSNSRSEMNVSTLELGDSALYLCASSRGARYEQYFGPGTRLTVT.

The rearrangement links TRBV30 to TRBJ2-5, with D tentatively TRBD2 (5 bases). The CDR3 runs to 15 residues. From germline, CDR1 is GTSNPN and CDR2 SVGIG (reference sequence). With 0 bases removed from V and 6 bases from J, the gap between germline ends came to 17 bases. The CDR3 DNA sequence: TGTGCCTGGAGTGTATACGCCGGAAGCGGAAAGACCCAGTACTTC. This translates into CAWSVYAGSGKTQYF.

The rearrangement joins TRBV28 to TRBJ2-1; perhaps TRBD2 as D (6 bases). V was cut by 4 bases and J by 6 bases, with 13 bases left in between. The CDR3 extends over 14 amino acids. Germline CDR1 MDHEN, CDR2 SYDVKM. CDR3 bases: TGTGCCAGCAGTTCAATCGGGGGAAGCAATGAGCAGTTCTTC. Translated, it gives CASSSIGGSNEQFF.

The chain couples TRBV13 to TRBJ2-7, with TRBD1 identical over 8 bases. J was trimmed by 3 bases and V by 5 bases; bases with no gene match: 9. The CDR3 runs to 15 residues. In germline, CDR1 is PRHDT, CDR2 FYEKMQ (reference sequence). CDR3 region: CASSHPDRGDYEQYF. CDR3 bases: TGTGCCAGCAGCCACCCCGACAGGGGAGACTACGAGCAGTACTTC.

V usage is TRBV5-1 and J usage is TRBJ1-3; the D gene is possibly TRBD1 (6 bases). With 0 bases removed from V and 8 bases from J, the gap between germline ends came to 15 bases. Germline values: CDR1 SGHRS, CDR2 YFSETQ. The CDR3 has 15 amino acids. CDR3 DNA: TGCGCCAGCAGCTTGGCCTGGCAGGGGATAGACACCATATATTTT. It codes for CASSLAWQGIDTIYF.

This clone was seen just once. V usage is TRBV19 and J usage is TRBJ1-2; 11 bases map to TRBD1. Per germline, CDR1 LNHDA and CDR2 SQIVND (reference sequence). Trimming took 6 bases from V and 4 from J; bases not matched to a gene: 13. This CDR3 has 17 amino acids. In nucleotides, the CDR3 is TGTGCCAGTAGAGAACCGGGACAGGGGGGAAGAAGCTATGGCTACACCTTC. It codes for CASREPGQGGRSYGYTF.

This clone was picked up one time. CDR3 region: CASSLGQVIGYTF. The CDR3 DNA reads as TGTGCCAGCAGCCTTGGACAGGTCATTGGCTACACCTTC. This sequence joins TRBV11-2 and TRBJ1-2, with 7 positions matching TRBD1. In germline, CDR1 is SGHAT, CDR2 FQNNGV. This CDR3 is built from 13 residues. The ends lost 5 bases at V and 7 bases at J; junction bases unmatched: 7.

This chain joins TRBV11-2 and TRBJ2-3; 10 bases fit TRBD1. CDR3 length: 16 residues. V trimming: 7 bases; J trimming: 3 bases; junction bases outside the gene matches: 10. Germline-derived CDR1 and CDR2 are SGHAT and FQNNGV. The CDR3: CASKIRDRGLTDTQYF. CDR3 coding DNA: TGTGCCAGCAAAATCCGGGACAGGGGTTTAACAGATACGCAGTATTTT. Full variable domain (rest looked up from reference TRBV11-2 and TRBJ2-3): EAGVAQSPRYKIIEKRQSVAFWCNPISGHATLYWYQQILGQGPKLLIQFQNNGVVDDSQLPKDRFSAERLKGVDSTLKIQPAKLEDSAVYLCASKIRDRGLTDTQYFGPGTRLTVL.

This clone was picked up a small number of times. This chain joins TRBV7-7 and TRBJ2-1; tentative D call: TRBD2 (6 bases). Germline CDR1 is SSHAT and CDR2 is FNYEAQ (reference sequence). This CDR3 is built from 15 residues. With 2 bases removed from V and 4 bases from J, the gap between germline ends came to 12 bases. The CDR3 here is CASSLLSGPYNEQFF. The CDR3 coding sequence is TGTGCCAGCAGCTTACTTAGCGGACCGTACAATGAGCAGTTCTTC.

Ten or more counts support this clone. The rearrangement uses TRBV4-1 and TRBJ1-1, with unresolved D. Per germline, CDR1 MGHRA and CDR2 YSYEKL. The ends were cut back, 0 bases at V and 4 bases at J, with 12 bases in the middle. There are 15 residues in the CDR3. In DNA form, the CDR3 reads TGCGCCAGCAGCCAAGACTCCAAGGGCAGCACTGAAGCTTTCTTT. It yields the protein CASSQDSKGSTEAFF.

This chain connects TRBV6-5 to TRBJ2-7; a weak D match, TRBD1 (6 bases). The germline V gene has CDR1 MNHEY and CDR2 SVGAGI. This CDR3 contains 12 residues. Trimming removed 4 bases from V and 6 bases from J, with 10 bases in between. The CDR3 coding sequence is TGTGCCAGCAGTTCCTGGGGGCGCGAGCAGTACTTC. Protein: CASSSWGREQYF.

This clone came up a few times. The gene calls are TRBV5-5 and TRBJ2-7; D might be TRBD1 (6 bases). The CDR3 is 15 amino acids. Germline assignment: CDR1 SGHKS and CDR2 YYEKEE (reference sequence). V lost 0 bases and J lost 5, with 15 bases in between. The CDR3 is CASSLVRGRLHEQYF. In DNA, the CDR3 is TGTGCCAGCAGCTTGGTCAGGGGTCGTCTCCACGAGCAGTACTTC. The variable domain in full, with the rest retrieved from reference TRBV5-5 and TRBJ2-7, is DAGVTQSPTHLIKTRGQQVTLRCSPISGHKSVSWYQQVLGQGPQFIFQYYEKEERGRGNFPDRFSARQFPNYSSELNVNALLLGDSALYLCASSLVRGRLHEQYFGPGTRLTVT.

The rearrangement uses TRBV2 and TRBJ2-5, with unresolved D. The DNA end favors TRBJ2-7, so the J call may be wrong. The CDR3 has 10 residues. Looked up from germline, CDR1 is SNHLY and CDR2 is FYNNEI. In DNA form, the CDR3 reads TGTGCCAGCAGAAGCTACGAGCAGTACTTC. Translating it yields CASRSYEQYF.